A selection of T cell receptor beta chains follows, all from one sample in a study of CD8 T cells in Susac syndrome. TCRdb reanalysed the immunoSEQ multiplex PCR reads using MiXCR and keeps one entry per CDR3 protein. The sample lists 150,000 or so distinct CDR3 sequences; about 90% were seen once. The sequenced sample consisted of CD4+ T cells from PBMCs. These receptors originate from a human donor in good health. CDR3s include the opening cysteine and the closing phenylalanine or tryptophan. D genes are given only for firm matches. Expanded clones are given a class, and other clones once, few, many or no size at all.

D gene: -
clone size: -
J gene: TRBJ1-4
V gene: TRBV30
CDR3 DNA: TGTGCCTGGAGTGTAGTCCTTAATGAAAAACTGTTTTTT
CDR3 protein: CAWSVVLNEKLFF

D gene: TRBD2
clone size: -
J gene: TRBJ2-1
V gene: TRBV29-1
CDR3 DNA: TGCAGCGTTGATCGGGGACTAGCGGCCAATGAGCAGTTCTTC
CDR3 protein: CSVDRGLAANEQFF

D gene: -
clone size: -
J gene: TRBJ2-5
V gene: TRBV18
CDR3 DNA: TGTGCCAGCTCACCGACCTCAGACCAAGAGACCCAGTACTTC
CDR3 protein: CASSPTSDQETQYF

D gene: -
clone size: once
J gene: TRBJ2-3
V gene: TRBV28
CDR3 DNA: TGTGCCACCGGTACCCCAGCGGACCCCACAGATACGCAGTATTTT
CDR3 protein: CATGTPADPTDTQYF

D gene: TRBD1
clone size: -
J gene: TRBJ2-7
V gene: TRBV12-3/TRBV12-4
CDR3 DNA: TGTGCCAGCAGCCCCAGACAGGGGGCGATGTACGAGCAGTACTTC
CDR3 protein: CASSPRQGAMYEQYF

D gene: TRBD1
clone size: -
J gene: TRBJ2-7
V gene: TRBV20-1
CDR3 DNA: TGCAGTGCTAGGACAGGGGAATCTATAACCGAGCAGTACTTC
CDR3 protein: CSARTGESITEQYF

D gene: -
clone size: -
J gene: TRBJ1-2
V gene: TRBV28
CDR3 DNA: TGTGCCAGTACAGATGGGACGGCAAACTATGGCTACACCTTC
CDR3 protein: CASTDGTANYGYTF

D gene: -
clone size: -
J gene: TRBJ2-3
V gene: TRBV5-1
CDR3 DNA: TGCGCCAGCAGCTTGGGGGACGAGACAGATACGCAGTATTTT
CDR3 protein: CASSLGDETDTQYF

D gene: -
clone size: -
J gene: TRBJ2-3
V gene: TRBV9
CDR3 DNA: TGTGCCAGCAGCGTAGGATGGGGGTACCCAGATACGCAGTATTTT
CDR3 protein: CASSVGWGYPDTQYF

D gene: -
clone size: -
J gene: TRBJ1-1
V gene: TRBV27
CDR3 DNA: TGTGCCAGCAGTTTATCCACATACAGGGTGGGGACTGAAGCTTTCTTT
CDR3 protein: CASSLSTYRVGTEAFF

D gene: -
clone size: -
J gene: TRBJ2-1
V gene: TRBV20-1
CDR3 DNA: TGCAGTGCACGGCCGGGACTTGTCTCCTACAATGAGCAGTTCTTC
CDR3 protein: CSARPGLVSYNEQFF

D gene: -
clone size: -
J gene: TRBJ1-2
V gene: TRBV11-2
CDR3 DNA: TGTGCCAGCAGCTTTACAGGGAGGGATGGCTACACCTTC
CDR3 protein: CASSFTGRDGYTF

D gene: -
clone size: -
J gene: TRBJ1-1
V gene: TRBV6-1
CDR3 DNA: TGTGCCAGCAGCAATGGACGATGGACTGAAGCTTTCTTT
CDR3 protein: CASSNGRWTEAFF

D gene: -
clone size: -
J gene: TRBJ2-7
V gene: TRBV28
CDR3 DNA: TGTGCCAGCAGTCTAGGCCTAGGGGACGAGCAGTACTTC
CDR3 protein: CASSLGLGDEQYF

D gene: TRBD1
clone size: once
J gene: TRBJ2-7
V gene: TRBV5-1
CDR3 DNA: TGCGCCAGCAGCCCCGGACAGGGGGGACACGAGCAGTACTTC
CDR3 protein: CASSPGQGGHEQYF

D gene: -
clone size: -
J gene: TRBJ1-1
V gene: TRBV7-3
CDR3 DNA: TGTGCCAGCAGCCCGGTAGCCCTAAACACTGAAGCTTTCTTT
CDR3 protein: CASSPVALNTEAFF

D gene: TRBD1
clone size: -
J gene: TRBJ2-5
V gene: TRBV7-2
CDR3 DNA: TGTGCCAGCAGCCCCTATGGACAGGGGGGACAAGAGACCCAGTACTTC
CDR3 protein: CASSPYGQGGQETQYF

D gene: -
clone size: -
J gene: TRBJ2-1
V gene: TRBV7-2
CDR3 DNA: TGTGCCAGCACCTGGTCGGACGGCAACAATGAGCAGTTCTTC
CDR3 protein: CASTWSDGNNEQFF

D gene: TRBD1
clone size: -
J gene: TRBJ1-2
V gene: TRBV28
CDR3 DNA: TGTGCCAGCAGGGGGACAGGGCAAGGTGGCTACACCTTC
CDR3 protein: CASRGTGQGGYTF

D gene: -
clone size: -
J gene: TRBJ1-1
V gene: TRBV20-1
CDR3 DNA: TGCAGTGCTAGAGATACGGGACTCAACACTGAAGCTTTCTTT
CDR3 protein: CSARDTGLNTEAFF

D gene: TRBD1
clone size: -
J gene: TRBJ2-7
V gene: TRBV24-1
CDR3 DNA: TGTGCCACTGCCGGGACAGGGATGGGCGAGCAGTACTTC
CDR3 protein: CATAGTGMGEQYF

D gene: TRBD1
clone size: -
J gene: TRBJ1-1
V gene: TRBV5-1
CDR3 DNA: TGCGCCAGCAGAGACAGGGAGATTACTGAAGCTTTCTTT
CDR3 protein: CASRDREITEAFF

D gene: -
clone size: -
J gene: TRBJ1-5
V gene: TRBV7-2
CDR3 DNA: TGTGCCAGCAGCCGGGAGGGCGATAGCAATCAGCCCCAGCATTTT
CDR3 protein: CASSREGDSNQPQHF

D gene: TRBD1
clone size: -
J gene: TRBJ2-1
V gene: TRBV5-1
CDR3 DNA: TGCGCCAGCAGCTTCGACAGGGGCCATGAGCAGTTCTTC
CDR3 protein: CASSFDRGHEQFF

D gene: TRBD2
clone size: once
J gene: TRBJ2-1
V gene: TRBV20-1
CDR3 DNA: TGCAGTGCTAGAACTAGCGGGGGACCCAATGAGCAGTTCTTC
CDR3 protein: CSARTSGGPNEQFF

D gene: -
clone size: -
J gene: TRBJ1-2
V gene: TRBV7-9
CDR3 DNA: TGTGCCAGCACGCGAGGGGAAACCTATGGCTACACCTTC
CDR3 protein: CASTRGETYGYTF

D gene: TRBD2
clone size: -
J gene: TRBJ2-5
V gene: TRBV11-2
CDR3 DNA: TGTGCCAGCAGCAAACGACTAGCGGGAGTAGACGAGACCCAGTACTTC
CDR3 protein: CASSKRLAGVDETQYF

D gene: -
clone size: -
J gene: TRBJ2-3
V gene: TRBV5-4
CDR3 DNA: TGTGCCAGCAGCTTGTACACTGCAGATACGCAGTATTTT
CDR3 protein: CASSLYTADTQYF

D gene: -
clone size: -
J gene: TRBJ2-6
V gene: TRBV9
CDR3 DNA: TGTGCCAGCAGCGTAATGGGGGCGCCTGGGGCCAACGTCCTGACTTTC
CDR3 protein: CASSVMGAPGANVLTF

D gene: -
clone size: -
J gene: TRBJ2-1
V gene: TRBV5-4
CDR3 DNA: TGTGCCAGCAGCTTGCAAGGGAACTCCTACAATGAGCAGTTCTTC
CDR3 protein: CASSLQGNSYNEQFF

D gene: TRBD1
clone size: few
J gene: TRBJ2-5
V gene: TRBV2
CDR3 DNA: TGTGCCAGCAGTCCTGACAGGGGCCGAGAGACCCAGTACTTC
CDR3 protein: CASSPDRGRETQYF

D gene: TRBD2
clone size: -
J gene: TRBJ2-4
V gene: TRBV19
CDR3 DNA: TGTGCCAGTAGTAGGGCAGGCGGGGGGACCAAAAACATTCAGTACTTC
CDR3 protein: CASSRAGGGTKNIQYF

D gene: -
clone size: -
J gene: TRBJ1-3
V gene: TRBV30
CDR3 DNA: TGTGCCTGGAGTGATAAACAGGCTAACTCTGGAAACACCATATATTTT
CDR3 protein: CAWSDKQANSGNTIYF

D gene: -
clone size: -
J gene: TRBJ1-2
V gene: TRBV11-2
CDR3 DNA: TGTGCCAGCAGCTTACTTACGACAGGTGTCAGAGATGGCTACACCTTC
CDR3 protein: CASSLLTTGVRDGYTF

D gene: -
clone size: once
J gene: TRBJ2-7
V gene: TRBV4-3
CDR3 DNA: TGCGCCAGCAGCCAAGTGTGGAGGGGGGGCCCGGGGAACGAGCAGTACTTC
CDR3 protein: CASSQVWRGGPGNEQYF

D gene: -
clone size: -
J gene: TRBJ1-1
V gene: TRBV27
CDR3 DNA: TGTGCCAGCAGAGATCAATCATCGGGGCTAAACACTGAAGCTTTCTTT
CDR3 protein: CASRDQSSGLNTEAFF

D gene: -
clone size: -
J gene: TRBJ2-7
V gene: TRBV28
CDR3 DNA: TGTGCCAGCAGCCAACCTTGGGGTCCCACCTACGAGCAGTACTTC
CDR3 protein: CASSQPWGPTYEQYF

D gene: TRBD1
clone size: -
J gene: TRBJ2-7
V gene: TRBV7-9
CDR3 DNA: TGTGCCAGCAGCTCACCCATGACAGGGGGCTACGAGCAGTACTTC
CDR3 protein: CASSSPMTGGYEQYF

D gene: -
clone size: -
J gene: TRBJ2-7
V gene: TRBV20-1
CDR3 DNA: TGCAGTGCTAACCGGGACGCCGCATCCTACGAGCAGTACTTC
CDR3 protein: CSANRDAASYEQYF

D gene: TRBD1
clone size: -
J gene: TRBJ2-5
V gene: TRBV30
CDR3 DNA: TGTGCCTGGAGTGTTCCGACAGGGGGCCAAGAGACCCAGTACTTC
CDR3 protein: CAWSVPTGGQETQYF

D gene: -
clone size: -
J gene: TRBJ1-5
V gene: TRBV5-1
CDR3 DNA: TGCGCCAGCAGCTTGGAAGGCAGGAGCAATCAGCCCCAGCATTTT
CDR3 protein: CASSLEGRSNQPQHF

D gene: -
clone size: -
J gene: TRBJ2-3
V gene: TRBV20-1
CDR3 DNA: TGCAGTGCTACCCGACAGGGAGGGGCCGCAGATACGCAGTATTTT
CDR3 protein: CSATRQGGAADTQYF

D gene: -
clone size: -
J gene: TRBJ1-3
V gene: TRBV12-3/TRBV12-4
CDR3 DNA: TGTGCCAGCAGTCTGTCCCACTCGGGAAACACCATATATTTT
CDR3 protein: CASSLSHSGNTIYF

D gene: -
clone size: -
J gene: TRBJ2-5
V gene: TRBV7-2
CDR3 DNA: TGTGCCAGCAGCTGGGGGGGGCCGGGGGAGACCCAGTACTTC
CDR3 protein: CASSWGGPGETQYF

D gene: TRBD2
clone size: -
J gene: TRBJ2-7
V gene: TRBV9
CDR3 DNA: TGTGCCAGCAGCGGGATAGCGGGAGGCTCCTCCCTACAGCAGTACTTC
CDR3 protein: CASSGIAGGSSLQQYF

D gene: -
clone size: once
J gene: TRBJ1-2
V gene: TRBV20-1
CDR3 DNA: TGCAGTGCTAGATCAAGTTTAGTGTTTGGAGGCTACACCTTC
CDR3 protein: CSARSSLVFGGYTF

D gene: -
clone size: -
J gene: TRBJ1-1
V gene: TRBV28
CDR3 DNA: TGTGCCAGTGGAGGAGGTGTTTCACGTGCTTTCTTT
CDR3 protein: CASGGGVSRAFF

D gene: -
clone size: -
J gene: TRBJ1-5
V gene: TRBV30
CDR3 DNA: TGTGCCTGGAGTGTCGCCAGCAATCAGCCCCAGCATTTT
CDR3 protein: CAWSVASNQPQHF

D gene: TRBD2
clone size: -
J gene: TRBJ2-7
V gene: TRBV12-3/TRBV12-4
CDR3 DNA: TGTGCCAGCAGTTTGACTAGCGGGGCCGCCTACGAGCAGTACTTC
CDR3 protein: CASSLTSGAAYEQYF

D gene: -
clone size: -
J gene: TRBJ2-7
V gene: TRBV27
CDR3 DNA: TGTGCCAGCCGCGGGCTAGTCGCCAACGAGCAGCACTTC
CDR3 protein: CASRGLVANEQHF

D gene: TRBD1
clone size: -
J gene: TRBJ1-1
V gene: TRBV24-1
CDR3 DNA: TGTGCCAGGACAGGGCGTGCTGAAGCTTTCTTT
CDR3 protein: CARTGRAEAFF

D gene: -
clone size: -
J gene: TRBJ2-2
V gene: TRBV2
CDR3 DNA: TGTGCCAGCAGTGCTACAGGGAGCACCGGGGAGCTGTTTTTT
CDR3 protein: CASSATGSTGELFF

D gene: -
clone size: -
J gene: TRBJ2-5
V gene: TRBV20-1
CDR3 DNA: TGCAGTGCCCCCCGACCCGGGCCCCAAGAGACCCAGTACTTC
CDR3 protein: CSAPRPGPQETQYF